A selection of T cell receptor beta chains follows, all from one sample in a study of cytomegalovirus exposure and HLA in healthy donors. Assay: immunoSEQ multiplex PCR; the TCRdb copy retains only in-frame clones and omits some. The sample contains some 290,000 clones, 88% of which appear only once. Sequenced: PBMCs. Receptors were obtained from a man aged 30 to 45 in good health and CMV-seronegative. The CDR3 runs from the conserved cysteine through the conserved F or W. The D gene is left open where the match is weak. Some rows have no size entry. The others give once, few or many, or a class for an expanded clone.

TRBJ2-1,TRBD2,TRBV7-2,.,TGTGCCAGTCACCCTGGCGGGAGCTACAATGAGCAGTTCTTC,CASHPGGSYNEQFF
TRBJ1-3,.,TRBV5-4,.,TGTGCCAGCAGCTTGTTTCCGGCCGGGAGCTCTGGAAACACCATATATTTT,CASSLFPAGSSGNTIYF
TRBJ2-3,.,TRBV19,once,TGTGCCAGTAGTGTCGTTATTAGTTATACGCAGTATTTT,CASSVVISYTQYF
TRBJ2-5,TRBD2,TRBV5-5,.,TGTGCCAGCAGCTTGTTACGGACTAGCTTGGAGACCCAGTACTTC,CASSLLRTSLETQYF
TRBJ2-3,TRBD1,TRBV2,.,TGTGCCAGCAGTAAGCAGGGGGCAAGCACAGATACGCAGTATTTT,CASSKQGASTDTQYF
TRBJ1-2,.,TRBV5-8,.,TGTGCCAGCAGCTTGTACAGCGGCCGAAACTATGGCTACACCTTC,CASSLYSGRNYGYTF
TRBJ2-3,.,TRBV19,.,TGTGCCAGTAGTATAGTTACATCAGATACGCAGTATTTT,CASSIVTSDTQYF
TRBJ1-5,.,TRBV5-6,.,TGTGCCAGCAGCTGGGGACTAGGGAGCAATCAGCCCCAGCATTTT,CASSWGLGSNQPQHF
TRBJ1-4,.,TRBV7-9,.,TGTGCCAGCAGCCCAAATGAAAAACTGTTTTTT,CASSPNEKLFF
TRBJ2-1,.,TRBV9,.,TGTGCCAGCAGCGTCGCCGGGGGCTCCTACAATGAGCAGTTCTTC,CASSVAGGSYNEQFF
TRBJ1-2,TRBD1,TRBV10-2,.,TGCGCCAGCGCCCGGACAGGGACAGCTAACTATGGCTACACCTTC,CASARTGTANYGYTF
TRBJ2-7,.,TRBV7-2,.,TGTGCCAGCATCCCAGGGGGGCCGGGTGTCGAGCAGTACTTC,CASIPGGPGVEQYF
TRBJ2-7,TRBD1,TRBV4-1,once,TGCGCCAGCAGCGTCCGGGACAGGGGGACCTACGAGCAGTACTTC,CASSVRDRGTYEQYF
TRBJ1-2,.,TRBV5-1,.,TGCGCCAGCAGCTTGGGGGTCCGAAACACCCCAGGGGTTTACACCTTC,CASSLGVRNTPGVYTF
TRBJ1-4,.,TRBV4-3,.,TGCGCCAGCAGCCAGAGAGAGGGGGAATCAAAACTGTTTTTT,CASSQREGESKLFF
TRBJ1-1,TRBD1,TRBV5-1,.,TGCGCCAGCAGCTATTTCGCAGGGGGAATGAACACTGAAGCTTTCTTT,CASSYFAGGMNTEAFF
TRBJ1-2,.,TRBV7-2,.,TGTGCCAGCAGCCTCTACGCGGATCCTACTAACTATGGCTACACCTTC,CASSLYADPTNYGYTF
TRBJ2-1,.,TRBV4-3,.,TGCGCCAGCAGCCAAGATGGACTAGGGACAACGACGGGCTCCTACAATGAGCAGTTCTTC,CASSQDGLGTTTGSYNEQFF
TRBJ1-2,.,TRBV14,.,TGTGCCAGCAGCCAAGAAAACACCAGGAACTATGGCTACACCTTC,CASSQENTRNYGYTF
TRBJ2-4,.,TRBV7-8,.,TGTGCCAGCAGCTTAGTAGGTCAGGGCAACATTCAGTACTTC,CASSLVGQGNIQYF
TRBJ2-2,TRBD1,TRBV14,.,TGTGCCAGCAGCCAAGTCCCGCACAGGGGTACCGGGGAGCTGTTTTTT,CASSQVPHRGTGELFF
TRBJ1-5,TRBD1,TRBV6-6,.,TGTGCCAGCACCGCCCGGGACAGGGACAATCAGCCCCAGCATTTT,CASTARDRDNQPQHF
TRBJ2-3,TRBD2,TRBV5-4,.,TGTGCCAGCAGCTTGGGGTTCAAGCGGGGGGGCCTGGATACGCAGTATTTT,CASSLGFKRGGLDTQYF
TRBJ1-6,TRBD1,TRBV19,.,TGTGCCAGTAGTATCGACAGGGGCAATTCACCCCTCCACTTT,CASSIDRGNSPLHF